This entry lists 24 T cell receptor beta chains sequenced from one sample in a study of T cell responses to AZD1222 COVID-19 vaccine. TCRdb keeps only in-frame clones here, not all; method: immunoSEQ multiplex PCR. The sample contains fewer than 200,000 clones, roughly 92% of which appear only once. The specimen comprised peripheral blood, sampled on day 0 of AZD1222 vaccination. Receptor source: an adult in good health.

The V call is TRBV11-3, the J call TRBJ2-1, with D possibly TRBD2 on 7 matching bases. The ends were cut back, 5 bases at V and 9 bases at J, with 20 bases in the middle. The CDR3 totals 15 residues. The germline CDR1 and CDR2 sequences are SGHNT and YENEEA. CDR3: CASSIAGGRMGEQFF. The DNA for the CDR3 is TGTGCCAGCAGCATAGCCGGGGGGCGGATGGGTGAGCAGTTCTTC.

The V gene is TRBV27, the J gene TRBJ2-7; 8 bases fit TRBD2. CDR3 length equals 16 residues. Germline lookup yields CDR1 MNHEY and CDR2 SMNVEV (reference sequence). The J segment lost 2 bases and the V segment lost 0 bases, leaving 6 bases of the junction unmatched. The CDR3 protein is CASSLSSGDITYEQYF. CDR3 bases: TGTGCCAGCAGTTTATCTAGCGGGGATATAACCTACGAGCAGTACTTC.

This clone appeared once. The V call is TRBV4-1, the J call TRBJ1-1; D ambiguous. The germline gives CDR1 MGHRA, CDR2 YSYEKL. CDR3 size: 15 residues. Trimming took off 0 bases at V and 1 base at J, with 9 bases between the two ends. The CDR3 nucleotides read TGCGCCAGCAGCCAAGATAAGTCAGGGAACACTGAAGCTTTCTTT. Amino acids: CASSQDKSGNTEAFF.

The CDR3 protein is CASSPGRQASLEQYF. The DNA for the CDR3 is TGTGCCAGCTCACCAGGAAGACAGGCGTCCTTGGAGCAGTACTTC. This chain connects TRBV18 to TRBJ2-7; weak D call: TRBD1 (6 bases). Trimming took off 2 bases at V and 7 bases at J, with 18 bases between the two ends. Germline loops: CDR1 KGHSH, CDR2 LQKENI. This CDR3 spans 15 amino acids.

This chain links TRBV29-1 with TRBJ1-2; the match to TRBD1 covers 12 bases. The J segment lost 7 bases and the V segment lost 7 bases, leaving 7 bases of the junction unmatched. CDR3 length equals 13 residues. Looked up from germline, CDR1 is SQVTM and CDR2 is ANQGSEA. CDR3 residues: CSGGQGAVSGYTF. In nucleotides, the CDR3 is TGCAGCGGGGGACAGGGGGCGGTCTCTGGCTACACCTTC.

CDR3 loop: CASSLSGQPVSGNTIYF. The CDR3 DNA reads as TGTGCCAGCAGTTTGTCGGGACAGCCAGTTTCTGGAAACACCATATATTTT. J is TRBJ1-3 and V is TRBV28; TRBD1 aligns across 7 bases. CDR1 and CDR2 (germline): MDHEN, SYDVKM. The CDR3 is 17 residues long. The V gene end was trimmed by 3 bases and the J gene end by 1 base; junction bases not matched to a gene: 9.

The chain joins TRBV3-1 (or the pseudogene TRBV3-2) to TRBJ1-1; the D gene is possibly TRBD1 (6 bases). V shed 4 bases and J shed 0 bases, with 21 bases lying between them. The germline CDR1 and CDR2 sequences are LGHDT and YNNKEL (reference sequence). The CDR3 totals 18 residues. The CDR3 bases are TGTGCCAGCAGCCGATTTGGGACATCCTCGAGCCTGAACACTGAAGCTTTCTTT. Its translation is CASSRFGTSSSLNTEAFF.

This clone was counted a few times. The rearrangement joins TRBV6-4 to TRBJ2-7; TRBD1 agrees at 10 bases. The length of the CDR3 is 16 residues. CDR1 is MRHNA and CDR2 is SNTAGT in the germline V gene. V lost 3 bases, J lost 6 bases, and 11 bases stayed unmatched. DNA of the CDR3: TGTGCCAGCAGTGATAGGGTGGACAGGGGGTCGGGCGAGCAGTACTTC. This encodes CASSDRVDRGSGEQYF.

This chain joins TRBV4-1 and TRBJ1-2; 8 bases agree with TRBD1. The V gene's germline CDR1 is MGHRA and CDR2 YSYEKL. V trimming: 6 bases; J trimming: 3 bases; junction bases outside the gene matches: 9. The CDR3 consists of 15 residues. CDR3 protein: CASSPFGQGDYGYTF. DNA of the CDR3: TGCGCCAGCAGTCCCTTCGGACAGGGTGACTATGGCTACACCTTC.

This clone is a singleton in its sample. The V gene is TRBV5-8, the J gene TRBJ2-1, with D tentatively TRBD2 (6 bases). CDR3 length: 18 amino acids. With 2 bases removed from V and 6 bases from J, the gap between germline ends came to 24 bases. Germline loops: CDR1 SGHTS, CDR2 YDEGEE. The CDR3 DNA reads as TGTGCCAGCAGCTTTACCCGCCGACTAGTCTTTGAGTTCAATGAGCAGTTCTTC. This sequence encodes CASSFTRRLVFEFNEQFF. Full variable domain (rest looked up from reference TRBV5-8 and TRBJ2-1): EAGVTQSPTHLIKTRGQQATLRCSPISGHTSVYWYQQALGLGLQFLLWYDEGEERNRGNFPPRFSGRQFPNYSSELNVNALELEDSALYLCASSFTRRLVFEFNEQFFGPGTRLTVL.

The chain is built from TRBV7-6 and TRBJ2-5, with a tentative D call TRBD2 (6 bases). The CDR3 has 16 residues. Germline V gives CDR1 SGHVS, CDR2 FNYEAQ. Trimming took 2 bases from V and 0 from J, leaving 13 bases between them. The CDR3 protein is CASSLFGSAYQETQYF. The CDR3 DNA sequence: TGTGCCAGCAGCTTATTCGGGAGCGCGTACCAAGAGACCCAGTACTTC.

The rearrangement links TRBV18 to TRBJ1-1; D unresolved. Trimming left V 2 bases short and J 1 base short, with 5 bases between. CDR1 is KGHSH, CDR2 LQKENI, per germline. This CDR3 contains 13 residues. CDR3: CASSPMGNTEAFF. In DNA, the CDR3 is TGTGCCAGCTCACCAATGGGGAACACTGAAGCTTTCTTT.

This clone was seen more than once but under ten times. In DNA, the CDR3 is TGTGCCAGCAGCTCCGGACTAGCTTGGGGGGAGACCCAGTACTTC. Amino acids: CASSSGLAWGETQYF. The chain has TRBV5-4 and TRBJ2-5; 8 bases map to TRBD2. J lost 5 bases, V lost 3 bases, and 9 bases had no gene match. The CDR3 totals 15 residues. Germline CDR1 and CDR2: SGHNT and YYREEE (reference sequence).

The rearrangement uses TRBV18 and TRBJ1-5, with D perhaps matching TRBD1 (5 bases). The CDR3 consists of 15 residues. Germline V CDR1 and CDR2: KGHSH, LQKENI. V was shortened by 3 bases and J by 5 bases, with 14 bases between the two germline ends. The CDR3 bases are TGTGCCAGCTCACCTGGGGCCAGCCGGGATCAGCCCCAGCATTTT. Its protein is CASSPGASRDQPQHF.

This chain joins TRBV28 and TRBJ1-6, with a weak D call TRBD1 (5 bases). This CDR3 has 13 amino acids. Germline CDR1 MDHEN, CDR2 SYDVKM. V was clipped by 6 bases and J by 8 bases, with 11 bases between them. The CDR3 is CASSDRLDSPLHF. As DNA, the CDR3 is TGTGCCAGCAGCGACAGATTGGATTCACCCCTCCACTTT.

The chain couples TRBV11-2 to TRBJ2-7; a weak D match, TRBD2 (5 bases). This CDR3 is built from 17 residues. The V end was cut by 2 bases, the J end by 4 bases, with 21 bases between. The V gene's germline CDR1 is SGHAT and CDR2 FQNNGV. CDR3 amino acids: CASSLISGPGLTYEQYF. Written as DNA, the CDR3 is TGTGCCAGCAGCTTAATCTCTGGACCCGGACTGACGTACGAGCAGTACTTC.

The chain couples TRBV5-4 to TRBJ1-1, with TRBD1 matching 8 bases. The CDR3 loop spans 15 amino acids. Losses at the gene ends were 4 bases for V and 6 bases for J; bases not matched to a gene: 11. Looked up from germline, CDR1 is SGHNT and CDR2 is YYREEE (reference sequence). The CDR3 loop reads CASSPDRGLGPEAFF. DNA of the CDR3: TGTGCCAGCAGCCCTGACAGGGGTCTCGGCCCTGAAGCTTTCTTT.

The chain uses TRBV5-1 and TRBJ1-4; perhaps TRBD1 as D (6 bases). The CDR3 extends over 16 amino acids. The germline V gene has CDR1 SGHRS and CDR2 YFSETQ. V lost 0 bases and J lost 2, with 11 bases in between. Here the CDR3 reads CASSLGRGLTNEKLFF. The CDR3 DNA is TGCGCCAGCAGCTTGGGCAGGGGACTTACTAATGAAAAACTGTTTTTT.

This clone was recorded a few times. V gene TRBV28 combines with J gene TRBJ2-7; D call uncertain. Per germline, CDR1 MDHEN and CDR2 SYDVKM. The V end lost 3 bases, the J end lost 5 bases, and 8 bases lay between the germline ends. This CDR3 contains 12 residues. The CDR3 DNA reads as TGTGCCAGCAGTTTCAACCTCAACGAGCAGTACGTC. Its translation is CASSFNLNEQYV.

V usage is TRBV11-3 and J usage is TRBJ1-1, with 11 bases matching TRBD1. The CDR3 covers 15 residues. V dropped 5 bases and J dropped 2; count of bases not matched to a gene: 4. Per germline, CDR1 SGHNT and CDR2 YENEEA. The CDR3 nucleotides read TGTGCCAGCAGCCCTGGACAGGGGGCAAACACTGAAGCTTTCTTT. Amino acid sequence: CASSPGQGANTEAFF. Complete variable domain (other parts from reference TRBV11-3 and TRBJ1-1): EAGVVQSPRYKIIEKKQPVAFWCNPISGHNTLYWYLQNLGQGPELLIRYENEEAVDDSQLPKDRFSAERLKGVDSTLKIQPAELGDSAVYLCASSPGQGANTEAFFGQGTRLTVV.

The chain carries TRBV3-1 (or the pseudogene TRBV3-2) and TRBJ2-3; 7 bases agree with TRBD1. Germline CDR1 LGHDT, CDR2 YNNKEL (reference sequence). The CDR3 contains 17 residues. Trimming at V came to 0 bases and at J to 5 bases, leaving 11 bases not matched to a gene. The CDR3 spells CASSQDLIGGAVDTQYF. The CDR3 nucleotides are TGTGCCAGCAGCCAAGATCTAATAGGGGGCGCGGTAGATACGCAGTATTTT.

The chain couples TRBV7-9 to TRBJ1-1; possibly TRBD1 for D (6 bases). Germline V lookup: CDR1 SEHNR, CDR2 FQNEAQ (reference sequence). The CDR3 loop spans 15 amino acids. Trimming shortened V by 1 base and J by 5 bases, and 14 bases separated the two germline ends. The CDR3 loop is CASSLVLGAQTEAFF. Here the CDR3 DNA reads TGTGCCAGCAGCTTAGTTCTGGGGGCGCAGACTGAAGCTTTCTTT.

This chain uses TRBV30 with TRBJ2-7; TRBD1 matches 10 bases. The CDR3 is 15 residues long. CDR1 and CDR2 (germline): GTSNPN, SVGIG (reference sequence). V lost 3 bases to trimming and J lost 5 bases; unmatched junction nucleotides: 10. The CDR3 protein is CAWSSPGTGVHEQYF. CDR3 nucleotides: TGTGCCTGGAGCTCTCCCGGGACAGGGGTTCACGAGCAGTACTTC.

The chain has TRBV28 and TRBJ1-4; possibly TRBD1 for D (5 bases). The CDR3 has 14 residues. V was pared by 2 bases and J by 4 bases, with 8 bases between. Germline V CDR1 and CDR2: MDHEN, SYDVKM. The CDR3 sequence: CASSLRGLNEKLFF. CDR3 nucleotides: TGTGCCAGCAGTTTACGGGGCCTTAATGAAAAACTGTTTTTT.